Shown below are 3 T cell receptor beta chains from a single sample sequenced in a study of cytomegalovirus exposure and HLA in healthy donors. PCR amplification relied on 60 Vbeta primers (plus 13 Jbeta primers). Sequencing was performed with immunoSEQ multiplex PCR; in TCRdb, only in-frame clones are kept and a portion is missing. The sample contains 180,000 or so clones, roughly 80% of which appear only once. The sequenced material came from PBMCs. These receptors originate from a woman aged 40 to 49 in good health and CMV-seropositive.

For the CDR3, the DNA is TGTGCCAGCAGAACCGGGACACCCCCCTACGAGCAGTACTTC. Translated: CASRTGTPPYEQYF. The chain is built from TRBV28 and TRBJ2-7, with D perhaps matching TRBD1 (6 bases). In germline, CDR1 is MDHEN, CDR2 SYDVKM. Trimming removed 6 bases from V and 2 bases from J, with 14 bases in between. The CDR3 contains 14 residues.

CDR3 nucleotides: TGTGCCAGTAACCCCCGGCCCAGGCGCAATGAAAAACTGTTTTTT. Its translation: CASNPRPRRNEKLFF. V gene TRBV19 combines with J gene TRBJ1-4, with no clear D. CDR1 is LNHDA and CDR2 is SQIVND in the germline V gene (reference sequence). The ends were cut back, 7 bases at V and 5 bases at J, with 17 bases in the middle. The CDR3 extends over 15 amino acids.

CDR3 protein: CASSLDRENTEAFF. The DNA of the CDR3 is TGTGCCAGCAGCTTAGACAGGGAAAACACTGAAGCTTTCTTT. The chain recombines TRBV9 with TRBJ1-1, with 7 positions matching TRBD1. The V and J ends lost 4 bases and 2 bases, in that order; junction bases with no gene match: 5. Germline V gene lookup returns CDR1 SGDLS and CDR2 YYNGEE. This CDR3 is 14 amino acids long.